The 27 T cell receptor beta chains listed next were all sequenced from one sample in a study of blood T cell repertoires in COVID-19. Profiled with immunoSEQ multiplex PCR; TCRdb holds only in-frame clones, not every one. The sample carries about 190,000 clones, approximately 86% recorded once. Sequenced material: PBMCs or T cells enriched from blood (not recorded which). The source of these receptors is a woman in her fifties or sixties with acute COVID-19.

V is TRBV19 and J is TRBJ1-2; 8 nucleotides match TRBD1. Losses at the gene ends were 6 bases for V and 5 bases for J; bases not matched to a gene: 11. Germline assignment: CDR1 LNHDA and CDR2 SQIVND (reference sequence). There are 15 residues in the CDR3. The CDR3 coding sequence is TGTGCCAGTAGGGGATGGACAGGGACTTTTTATGGCTACACCTTC. Protein: CASRGWTGTFYGYTF.

The chain employs TRBV19 and TRBJ1-5, with TRBD1 matching over 8 bases. The V gene's germline CDR1 is LNHDA and CDR2 SQIVND (reference sequence). The CDR3 loop spans 13 amino acids. With 10 bases clipped from V and 3 bases from J, the junction kept 5 bases outside the gene matches. DNA of the CDR3: TGTGCCACCCAGGGACAGGACAATCAGCCCCAGCATTTT. The encoded protein is CATQGQDNQPQHF.

The J gene is TRBJ1-1, the V gene TRBV19; a possible D gene is TRBD1 (6 bases). Germline V gene sequence: CDR1 LNHDA, CDR2 SQIVND (reference sequence). V was pared by 2 bases and J by 9 bases, with 13 bases between. There are 13 residues in the CDR3. The DNA of the CDR3 is TGTGCCAGTAGTATAAGGGGGAAGGGTCAAGCTTTCTTT. Amino acids: CASSIRGKGQAFF.

The CDR3 region has the DNA TGTGCCAGCAGTTTGGTCCCGGGACAGGGAGAGCAGTACGTC. This codes for CASSLVPGQGEQYV. The chain links TRBV2 to TRBJ2-7; TRBD1 matches at 9 bases. The CDR3 has 14 residues. Germline trimming cut 5 bases from V and 7 bases from J; bases unmatched to any gene: 9. The germline CDR1 and CDR2 sequences are SNHLY and FYNNEI.

V and J are TRBV27 and TRBJ1-5, with TRBD1 as a possible D gene (5 bases). The V end lost 3 bases, the J end lost 7 bases, and 16 bases lay between the germline ends. There are 15 residues in the CDR3. Germline V gene sequence: CDR1 MNHEY, CDR2 SMNVEV (reference sequence). The CDR3 is CASSFEGVQGQPQHF. The CDR3, as DNA: TGTGCCAGCAGTTTTGAAGGGGTCCAGGGCCAGCCCCAGCATTTT.

J is TRBJ1-5 and V is TRBV7-2; 7 bases are shared with TRBD1. This CDR3 is 14 amino acids long. Per germline, CDR1 SGHTA and CDR2 FQGNSA. The V gene end was trimmed by 5 bases and the J gene end by 3 bases; junction bases not matched to a gene: 4. CDR3 nucleotides: TGTGCCAGCAGCACCGGGACAGTCAATCAGCCCCAGCATTTT. Amino acids: CASSTGTVNQPQHF.

The chain employs TRBV19 and TRBJ1-2, with unresolved D. CDR1 is LNHDA, CDR2 SQIVND, per germline (reference sequence). This CDR3 spans 15 amino acids. The ends were cut back, 0 bases at V and 4 bases at J, with 12 bases in the middle. The CDR3 protein is CASSIEFGRPYGYTF. CDR3 coding DNA: TGTGCCAGTAGTATAGAGTTTGGGAGACCCTATGGCTACACCTTC.

The chain joins TRBV3-1 (or the pseudogene TRBV3-2) to TRBJ2-5, with 9 bases lining up with TRBD2. The germline gives CDR1 LGHDT, CDR2 YNNKEL (reference sequence). This CDR3 is built from 14 residues. After removal of 1 base from V and 5 bases from J, the junction contained 2 bases not matched to a gene. In DNA, the CDR3 is TGTGCCAGCAGCCAAGCTAGCGGGGTCGAGACCCAGTACTTC. Translating gives CASSQASGVETQYF.

This chain connects TRBV14 to TRBJ1-2; D remains unclear. Looked up from germline, CDR1 is SGHDN and CDR2 is FVKESK. V dropped 4 bases and J dropped 8 bases, with 14 bases sitting between them. The CDR3 covers 13 residues. CDR3: CASSRELAVGYTF. In nucleotides, the CDR3 is TGTGCCAGCAGCCGAGAGCTGGCGGTCGGCTACACCTTC.

Notes on this clone: One end of the junction fails to match germline, which may point to a read error. The J gene is TRBJ1-2, the V gene TRBV5-1; 8 positions agree with TRBD1. The germline gives CDR1 SGHRS, CDR2 YFSETQ. The CDR3 sequence is 14 residues long. CDR3 bases: TGCGCCCGCAGCCTACAGGGGGGGATAGAGGGCTACACCTTC. Translation gives CARSLQGGIEGYTF.

The chain combines TRBV28 with TRBJ1-5, with 7 bases fitting TRBD1. CDR3 size: 12 residues. The germline gives CDR1 MDHEN, CDR2 SYDVKM. Trimming took 6 bases from V and 6 from J; bases not matched to a gene: 2. CDR3 in amino acids: CASSRGSQPQHF. Here the CDR3 DNA reads TGTGCCAGCAGCAGGGGGAGTCAGCCCCAGCATTTT.

This clone has a handful of counts. The rearrangement joins TRBV10-1 to TRBJ1-5; TRBD1 matches 7 bases. The V segment lost 5 bases and the J segment 5 bases; nucleotides outside the gene matches: 0. The CDR3 runs 12 residues. Germline V gene data show CDR1 as WNHNN and CDR2 as SYGVQD (reference sequence). In DNA form, the CDR3 reads TGCGCCAGCAGTCAGGGGGATCAGCCCCAGCATTTT. Its translation is CASSQGDQPQHF.

The V and J genes are TRBV7-2 and TRBJ2-1; D gene ambiguous. This CDR3 spans 16 amino acids. The V gene's germline CDR1 is SGHTA and CDR2 FQGNSA. V lost 1 base and J 0 bases, leaving 10 bases between the germline ends. CDR3 nucleotide sequence: TGTGCCAGCAGCTTAGGTCGGAGTATCTCCTACAATGAGCAGTTCTTC. Translated: CASSLGRSISYNEQFF.

V usage is TRBV18 and J usage is TRBJ2-5; D may be TRBD2 (5 bases). With 1 base removed from V and 1 base from J, the gap between germline ends came to 13 bases. The CDR3 loop spans 16 amino acids. Germline-derived CDR1 and CDR2 are KGHSH and LQKENI. The CDR3 loop reads CASSPQDSFGQETQYF. Here the CDR3 DNA reads TGTGCCAGCTCACCACAGGACTCTTTCGGCCAAGAGACCCAGTACTTC.

The genes are TRBV5-4 and TRBJ2-3; 7 nucleotides line up with TRBD1. The germline V gene has CDR1 SGHNT and CDR2 YYREEE (reference sequence). This CDR3 region has 16 residues. V shed 4 bases and J 0 bases; nucleotides not matched to a gene: 8. The DNA of the CDR3 is TGTGCCAGCAGCAGTCTGGCGACAGGGAGCACAGATACGCAGTATTTT. Protein product: CASSSLATGSTDTQYF.

This sequence joins TRBV6-2 or TRBV6-3 and TRBJ1-2, with 8 bases aligning to TRBD1. There are 14 residues in the CDR3. J was trimmed by 7 bases and V by 5 bases; bases with no gene match: 9. The germline V gene has CDR1 MNHEY and CDR2 SVGEGT. DNA for the CDR3: TGTGCCAGCAGTCTGGACAGGGTAATTGGTGGCTACACCTTC. Translating gives CASSLDRVIGGYTF.

V is TRBV7-9 and J is TRBJ2-1; 12 bases are a match to TRBD2. The CDR3 has 15 residues. The V segment lost 3 bases and the J segment 8 bases; nucleotides outside the gene matches: 5. From germline, CDR1 is SEHNR and CDR2 FQNEAQ (reference sequence). The CDR3 DNA reads TGTGCCAGCAGCTTTATCTCTAGCGGGAGGGATGAGCAGTTCTTC. Translated, it gives CASSFISSGRDEQFF.

This clone has just one count. V gene TRBV4-3 combines with J gene TRBJ2-5; 12 bases match TRBD1. CDR1 LGHNA and CDR2 YSLEER come from the germline V gene. The CDR3 covers 17 residues. V trimming: 4 bases; J trimming: 5 bases; junction bases outside the gene matches: 11. As DNA, the CDR3 is TGCGCCAGCAGCCTACAGGTGGGGACAGGGGGCCTGGAGACCCAGTACTTC. Its protein is CASSLQVGTGGLETQYF.

The rearrangement joins TRBV20-1 to TRBJ2-1; TRBD2 might be the D (6 bases). Trimming stripped 3 bases from V and 2 bases from J, with 14 bases between. Germline V gene sequence: CDR1 DFQATT, CDR2 SNEGSKA (reference sequence). This CDR3 comprises 15 residues. CDR3 DNA sequence: TGCAGTGCTAGTGTTCCGGGGGACGCCTACAATGAGCAGTTCTTC. The encoded protein is CSASVPGDAYNEQFF.

The rearrangement uses TRBV5-1 and TRBJ2-3; 7 bases are shared with TRBD2. The CDR3 is made up of 14 amino acids. J gave up 6 bases and V 4 bases, and 8 bases lay outside the gene matches. CDR1 and CDR2 from the germline V gene are SGHRS and YFSETQ. The CDR3 here is CASSLGTNGDTQYF. The CDR3 DNA follows: TGCGCCAGCAGCCTAGGGACTAACGGGGATACGCAGTATTTT.

The V gene is TRBV10-1, the J gene TRBJ2-3, with TRBD1 matching over 9 bases. Looked up from germline, CDR1 is WNHNN and CDR2 is SYGVQD (reference sequence). J lost 0 bases, V lost 3 bases, and 4 bases had no gene match. This CDR3 spans 16 amino acids. CDR3 in DNA: TGCGCCAGCAGTGAAACAGGGGGCATGAGCACAGATACGCAGTATTTT. It specifies CASSETGGMSTDTQYF.

The CDR3 DNA reads as TGTGCCATTCGTGGAGCCGGTACTGCCTATGGCTACACCTTC. Its protein product is CAIRGAGTAYGYTF. The chain employs TRBV19 and TRBJ1-2; the D is unclear. Germline CDR1 LNHDA, CDR2 SQIVND (reference sequence). Trimming removed 10 bases at V and 4 bases at J, with 19 bases between. This CDR3 contains 14 residues.

The J gene is TRBJ1-3, the V gene TRBV19; the D gene is possibly TRBD1 (6 bases). V was shortened by 5 bases and J by 5 bases, with 10 bases between the two germline ends. The CDR3 covers 13 residues. In germline, CDR1 is LNHDA, CDR2 SQIVND (reference sequence). The CDR3 nucleotides are TGTGCCAGTAGTTTTGGGGACAGAAACACCATATATTTT. Encoded protein: CASSFGDRNTIYF.

The rearrangement uses TRBV7-2 and TRBJ2-7, with 10 bases matching TRBD2. With V trimmed by 2 bases and J by 6 bases, 10 bases remained unmatched. This CDR3 contains 16 residues. Germline V gene data show CDR1 as SGHTA and CDR2 as FQGNSA. In DNA, the CDR3 is TGTGCCAGCAGCTTATTATTGTCTAGCGGGAGAAGCGAGCAGTACTTC. It translates to CASSLLLSSGRSEQYF.

V usage is TRBV11-3 and J usage is TRBJ1-1; 7 nucleotides match TRBD1. Germline V gene sequence: CDR1 SGHNT, CDR2 YENEEA. V shed 4 bases, J shed 5 bases, and the junction held 1 base outside the gene matches. This CDR3 region has 12 residues. The chain's CDR3 is CASSSRGTEAFF. The DNA for the CDR3 is TGTGCCAGCAGCTCCAGGGGGACTGAAGCTTTCTTT.

The chain uses TRBV5-4 and TRBJ2-7; D call uncertain. The CDR3 covers 12 residues. Looked up from germline, CDR1 is SGHNT and CDR2 is YYREEE (reference sequence). With 5 bases removed from V and 0 bases from J, the gap between germline ends came to 6 bases. The CDR3 nucleotides are TGTGCCAGCAGTCAGGACTCCTACGAGCAGTACTTC. It translates to CASSQDSYEQYF.

The V call is TRBV2, the J call TRBJ2-2; TRBD1 aligns across 8 bases. The V gene's germline CDR1 is SNHLY and CDR2 FYNNEI. After removal of 7 bases from V and 7 bases from J, the junction contained 8 bases not matched to a gene. The CDR3 length is 14 residues. The CDR3 bases are TGTGCCAGCACCCAGGGGGCGCGGATCGGGGAGCTGTTTTTT. Translation gives CASTQGARIGELFF.